These 15 T cell receptor beta chains were sequenced from one sample in a study of T cells in Graves' hyperthyroidism and ophthalmopathy. It was RNA transcripts that yielded the amplified TCR beta CDR3 regions. Using the HTBI primer set, a first-round RT-PCR was run on the TCR CDR3. TCRdb reanalysed the multiplex PCR reads using MiXCR and keeps one entry per CDR3 protein. The sample carries hundreds of thousands of distinct CDR3 sequences, about 19% recorded once. Sequencing was carried out using blood. The receptors were sampled from a woman between 50 and 59 years old with Graves' hyperthyroidism that later progressed to Graves' ophthalmopathy.

J is TRBJ2-5 and V is TRBV5-1; 15 bases map to TRBD2. The germline CDR1 and CDR2 sequences are SGHRS and YFSETQ. Trimming removed 5 bases from V and 5 bases from J; junction bases left unmatched: 10. The CDR3 is made up of 17 amino acids. The CDR3 region is CASRRGLAGGPEETQYF. CDR3 sequence (DNA): TGCGCCAGCAGACGAGGACTAGCGGGGGGGCCGGAGGAGACCCAGTACTTC.

This clonotype turned up a few times. The rearrangement uses TRBV7-9 and TRBJ2-1, with a tentative D call TRBD2 (6 bases). The CDR3 runs 14 residues. The V gene's germline CDR1 is SEHNR and CDR2 FQNEAQ (reference sequence). Trimming stripped 6 bases from V and 5 bases from J, with 14 bases between. CDR3 sequence reads: CASRSTSVHNEQFF. The CDR3 nucleotides are TGTGCCAGCAGGTCGACTAGTGTGCACAATGAGCAGTTCTTC.

The V call is TRBV19, the J call TRBJ1-5; tentative D call: TRBD1 (6 bases). The germline V gene has CDR1 LNHDA and CDR2 SQIVND (reference sequence). The V gene lost 3 bases and the J gene lost 3 bases, with 18 bases spanning the gap. CDR3 length: 17 amino acids. Written as DNA, the CDR3 is TGTGCCAGTAGTATTGGGCCCGACAGGCCTCCCAATCAGCCCCAGCATTTT. Its translation: CASSIGPDRPPNQPQHF.

This clonotype was picked up many times. The chain combines TRBV7-6 with TRBJ2-1; D remains ambiguous. CDR1 and CDR2 (germline): SGHVS, FNYEAQ. Trimming left V 3 bases short and J 2 bases short, with 11 bases between. The CDR3 is made up of 15 amino acids. The CDR3 DNA is TGTGCCAGCAGCTTCACTACCTCCCCCTACAATGAGCAGTTCTTC. Translating it yields CASSFTTSPYNEQFF. The whole variable domain, remainder taken from reference TRBV7-6 and TRBJ2-1, is GAGVSQSPRYKVTKRGQDVALRCDPISGHVSLYWYRQALGQGPEFLTYFNYEAQQDKSGLPNDRFSAERPEGSISTLTIQRTEQRDSAMYRCASSFTTSPYNEQFFGPGTRLTVL.

This chain connects TRBV27 to TRBJ1-4, with D possibly matching TRBD1 (6 bases). Trimming removed 5 bases at V and 8 bases at J, with 18 bases between. Germline lookup yields CDR1 MNHEY and CDR2 SMNVEV (reference sequence). This CDR3 is built from 15 residues. The CDR3 DNA is TGTGCCAGCAGTCTAAACAGGGACGAGGCCGAAAAACTGTTTTTT. The encoded protein is CASSLNRDEAEKLFF.

This sequence joins TRBV27 and TRBJ2-5, with 7 bases fitting TRBD2. CDR3 length equals 14 residues. V lost 4 bases, J lost 5 bases, and 7 bases stayed unmatched. Germline CDR1 and CDR2: MNHEY and SMNVEV (reference sequence). CDR3 DNA: TGTGCCAGCAGTTCGGGGACTAAGGGGGAGACCCAGTACTTC. Amino acid sequence: CASSSGTKGETQYF.

The rearrangement uses TRBV6-1 and TRBJ1-3, with 9 bases matching TRBD1. CDR3 size: 15 residues. V dropped 6 bases and J dropped 4; count of bases not matched to a gene: 7. CDR1 is MNHNS, CDR2 SASEGT, per germline. The CDR3 sequence: CASSPTGGLGNTIYF. The CDR3, as DNA: TGTGCCAGCAGCCCCACAGGGGGCCTCGGAAACACCATATATTTT.

The chain links TRBV20-1 to TRBJ1-4; possible D gene TRBD1, 6 bases. V lost 3 bases to trimming and J lost 7 bases, with 15 bases between them. The germline V gene has CDR1 DFQATT and CDR2 SNEGSKA (reference sequence). This CDR3 has 14 residues. Here the CDR3 reads CSARAGERSEKLFF. In DNA, the CDR3 is TGCAGTGCTAGGGCAGGGGAACGGTCTGAAAAACTGTTTTTT.

V and J are TRBV7-9 and TRBJ2-3; 10 bases line up with TRBD1. CDR1 and CDR2 (germline): SEHNR, FQNEAQ (reference sequence). The CDR3 is 17 residues long. V was pared by 4 bases and J by 0 bases, with 7 bases of the junction left unmatched. As DNA, the CDR3 is TGTGCCAGCAGCTCACCACGGACAGGGGGAAGCACAGATACGCAGTATTTT. Translation: CASSSPRTGGSTDTQYF.

This clonotype was counted only a few times. The rearrangement joins TRBV7-9 to TRBJ2-1; possible D gene TRBD2, 6 bases. Germline values: CDR1 SEHNR, CDR2 FQNEAQ (reference sequence). The V end lost 6 bases, the J end lost 9 bases, and 15 bases lay between the germline ends. The CDR3 extends over 13 amino acids. The CDR3 bases are TGTGCCAGCAGTTTGGGGGACTTCGGTGAGCAGTTCTTC. This encodes CASSLGDFGEQFF.

This clonotype was counted many times. The chain couples TRBV18 to TRBJ1-1; D is unresolved. Germline CDR1 reads KGHSH; CDR2 reads LQKENI. The CDR3 sequence is 15 residues long. V was clipped by 3 bases and J by 4 bases, with 15 bases between them. CDR3 DNA: TGTGCCAGCTCACCCACATTAGTTGGCAGCACTGAAGCTTTCTTT. It is translated as CASSPTLVGSTEAFF.

The rearrangement uses TRBV7-9 and TRBJ1-4, with D unresolved. Germline V gene lookup returns CDR1 SEHNR and CDR2 FQNEAQ (reference sequence). Deletions cut 2 bases from V and 8 bases from J, with 12 bases between. The CDR3 covers 14 residues. CDR3 region: CASSLQPVGEKLFF. For the CDR3, the DNA is TGTGCCAGCAGCTTACAACCGGTTGGGGAAAAACTGTTTTTT.

In this sample, this clonotype turned up many times. The V and J genes are TRBV3-1 and TRBJ1-3; maybe TRBD1 (5 bases). Germline values: CDR1 LGHDT, CDR2 YNNKEL (reference sequence). V dropped 0 bases and J dropped 2 bases, with 8 bases sitting between them. The CDR3 totals 15 residues. CDR3 nucleotides: TGTGCCAGCAGCCAAGATCAGGGTGCTGGAAACACCATATATTTT. It specifies CASSQDQGAGNTIYF.

This clonotype occurred a few times. The rearrangement uses TRBV29-1 and TRBJ2-7; weak D call: TRBD1 (6 bases). Trimming pared 5 bases from V and 3 bases from J, leaving 14 bases between. Germline assignment: CDR1 SQVTM and CDR2 ANQGSEA. The CDR3 length is 13 residues. DNA of the CDR3: TGCAGCGTTTATATACAGGGTGTCTACGAGCAGTACTTC. It is translated as CSVYIQGVYEQYF.

In this sample, this clonotype turned up a few times. Sequence at one end of the junction differs from germline and may be a read error. V and J are TRBV7-7 and TRBJ2-2, with a tentative D call TRBD2 (5 bases). This CDR3 is 15 amino acids long. Germline CDR1 reads SSHAT; CDR2 reads FNYEAQ (reference sequence). Here the CDR3 reads CASSLAGIGTGELFF. The CDR3 DNA reads TGTGCTAGCAGCTTAGCCGGGATCGGTACCGGGGAGCTGTTTTTT.